The source of this TCR beta chain is a study of blood T cell repertoires in COVID-19. Germline V lookup: CDR1 MDHEN, CDR2 SYDVKM. The CDR3 sequence is 13 residues long. A note on this clone: The junction departs from germline at one end; a sequencing error may be responsible.

The repertoire was sequenced with immunoSEQ multiplex PCR; TCRdb's copy has only in-frame clones and lacks some. The sample holds 150,000 to 200,000 clones, approximately 85% seen once. The sequenced material came from PBMCs or T cells enriched from blood (not recorded which). The chain uses TRBV28 and TRBJ1-1; D might be TRBD1 (5 bases). This TCR was recovered from a man aged 35-49 years who had recovered from COVID-19. The CDR3 DNA is TGTGCCAGCAGCCAAGGATTGGACACTCAAGCTTTCTTT. Its protein is CASSQGLDTQAFF.